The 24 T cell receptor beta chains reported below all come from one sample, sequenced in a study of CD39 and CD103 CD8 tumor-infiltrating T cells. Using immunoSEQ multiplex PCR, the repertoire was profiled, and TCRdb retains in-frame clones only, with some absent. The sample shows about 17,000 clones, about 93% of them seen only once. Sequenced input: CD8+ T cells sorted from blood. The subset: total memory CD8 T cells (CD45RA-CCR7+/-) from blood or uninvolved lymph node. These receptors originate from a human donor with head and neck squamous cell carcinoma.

The CDR3, as DNA: TGTGCCAGTAGGACGTCGGGGGGCGCTATTGAAGCTTTCTTT. This translates into CASRTSGGAIEAFF. J is TRBJ1-1 and V is TRBV19; D is perhaps TRBD1 (6 bases). From germline, CDR1 is LNHDA and CDR2 SQIVND (reference sequence). V lost 6 bases, J lost 7 bases, and 18 bases lay in between. This CDR3 spans 14 amino acids. The full variable domain, in which reference TRBV19 and TRBJ1-1 provide the parts outside the CDR3, is DGGITQSPKYLFRKEGQNVTLSCEQNLNHDAMYWYRQDPGQGLRLIYYSQIVNDFQKGDIAEGYSVSREKKESFPLTVTSAQKNPTAFYLCASRTSGGAIEAFFGQGTRLTVV.

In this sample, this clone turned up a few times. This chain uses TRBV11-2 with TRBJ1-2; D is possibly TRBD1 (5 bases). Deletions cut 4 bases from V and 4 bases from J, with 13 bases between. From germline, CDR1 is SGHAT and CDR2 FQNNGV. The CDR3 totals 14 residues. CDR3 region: CASSSQGELYGYTF. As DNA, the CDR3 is TGTGCCAGCAGCTCCCAAGGGGAGCTCTATGGCTACACCTTC. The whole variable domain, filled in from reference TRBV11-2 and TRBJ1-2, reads EAGVAQSPRYKIIEKRQSVAFWCNPISGHATLYWYQQILGQGPKLLIQFQNNGVVDDSQLPKDRFSAERLKGVDSTLKIQPAKLEDSAVYLCASSSQGELYGYTFGSGTRLTVV.

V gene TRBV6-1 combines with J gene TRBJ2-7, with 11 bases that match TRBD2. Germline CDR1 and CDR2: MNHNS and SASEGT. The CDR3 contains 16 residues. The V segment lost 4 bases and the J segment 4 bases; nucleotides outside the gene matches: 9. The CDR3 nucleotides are TGTGCCAGCAGTGCATCCCCTAGCGGGGGGACTTACGAGCAGTACTTC. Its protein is CASSASPSGGTYEQYF.

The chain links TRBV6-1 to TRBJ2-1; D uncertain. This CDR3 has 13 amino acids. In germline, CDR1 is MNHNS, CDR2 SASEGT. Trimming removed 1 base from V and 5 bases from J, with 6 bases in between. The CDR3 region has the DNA TGTGCCAGCAGTGAAGGGTCCCACAATGAGCAGTTCTTC. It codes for CASSEGSHNEQFF.

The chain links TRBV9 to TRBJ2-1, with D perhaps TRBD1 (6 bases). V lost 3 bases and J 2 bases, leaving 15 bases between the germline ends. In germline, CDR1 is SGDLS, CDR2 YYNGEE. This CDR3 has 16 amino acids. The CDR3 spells CASSDQTGDPYNEQFF. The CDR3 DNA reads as TGTGCCAGCAGCGACCAGACAGGAGACCCCTACAATGAGCAGTTCTTC.

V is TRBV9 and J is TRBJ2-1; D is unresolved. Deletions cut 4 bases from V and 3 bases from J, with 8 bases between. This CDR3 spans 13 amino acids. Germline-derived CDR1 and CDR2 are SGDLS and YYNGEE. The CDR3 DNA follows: TGTGCCAGCAGCCCCGATAACTACAATGAGCAGTTCTTC. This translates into CASSPDNYNEQFF.

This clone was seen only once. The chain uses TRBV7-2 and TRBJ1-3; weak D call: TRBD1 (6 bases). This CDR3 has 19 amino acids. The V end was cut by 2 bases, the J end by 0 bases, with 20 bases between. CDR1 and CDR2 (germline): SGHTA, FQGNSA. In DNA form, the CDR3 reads TGTGCCAGCAGCTTACGGGGCCCCCCTTTACAGGGCTCTGGAAACACCATATATTTT. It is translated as CASSLRGPPLQGSGNTIYF.

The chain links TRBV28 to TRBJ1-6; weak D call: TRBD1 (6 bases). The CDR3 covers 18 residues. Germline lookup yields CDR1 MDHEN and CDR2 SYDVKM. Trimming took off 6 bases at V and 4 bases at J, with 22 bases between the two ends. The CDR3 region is CASSLSLLQGEYNSPLHF. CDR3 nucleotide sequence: TGTGCCAGCAGCTTAAGCTTATTACAGGGCGAGTATAATTCACCCCTCCACTTT.

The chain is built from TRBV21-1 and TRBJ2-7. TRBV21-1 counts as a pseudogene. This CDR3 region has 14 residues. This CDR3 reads CARADGFCAYEQYF. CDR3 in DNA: TGTGCCAGAGCTGACGGCTTCTGTGCCTACGAGCAGTACTTC.

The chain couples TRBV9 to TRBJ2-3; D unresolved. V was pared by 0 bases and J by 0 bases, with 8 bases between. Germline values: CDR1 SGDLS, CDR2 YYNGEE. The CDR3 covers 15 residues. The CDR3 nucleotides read TGTGCCAGCAGCGTAGTTGGGTTCAGCACAGATACGCAGTATTTT. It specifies CASSVVGFSTDTQYF.

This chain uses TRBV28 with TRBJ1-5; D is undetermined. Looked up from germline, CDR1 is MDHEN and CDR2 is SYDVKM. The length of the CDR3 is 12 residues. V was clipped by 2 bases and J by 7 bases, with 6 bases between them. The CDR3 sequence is CASSLGVQPQHF. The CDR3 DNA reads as TGTGCCAGCAGTTTAGGGGTGCAGCCCCAGCATTTT.

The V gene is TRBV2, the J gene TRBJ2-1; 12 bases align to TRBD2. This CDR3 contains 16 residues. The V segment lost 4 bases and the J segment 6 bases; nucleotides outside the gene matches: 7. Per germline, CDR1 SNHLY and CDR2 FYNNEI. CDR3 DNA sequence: TGTGCCAGCAGTGCTTTTGGGACTAGCGGGTTCAATGAGCAGTTCTTC. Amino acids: CASSAFGTSGFNEQFF.

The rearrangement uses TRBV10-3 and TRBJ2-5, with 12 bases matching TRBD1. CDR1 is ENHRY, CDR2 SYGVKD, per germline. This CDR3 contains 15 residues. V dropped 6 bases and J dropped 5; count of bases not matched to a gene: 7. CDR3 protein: CAIRKGTGGFETQYF. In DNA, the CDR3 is TGTGCCATCAGAAAAGGGACAGGGGGCTTTGAGACCCAGTACTTC.

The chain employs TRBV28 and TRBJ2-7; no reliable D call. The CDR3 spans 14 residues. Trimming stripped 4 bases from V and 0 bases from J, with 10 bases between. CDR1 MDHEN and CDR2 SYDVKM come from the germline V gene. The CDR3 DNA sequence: TGTGCCAGCAGTTGGGCAGGTAACTCCTACGAGCAGTACTTC. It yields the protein CASSWAGNSYEQYF. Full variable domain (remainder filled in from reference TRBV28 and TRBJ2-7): DVKVTQSSRYLVKRTGEKVFLECVQDMDHENMFWYRQDPGLGLRLIYFSYDVKMKEKGDIPEGYSVSREKKERFSLILESASTNQTSMYLCASSWAGNSYEQYFGPGTRLTVT.

CDR3 protein: CASSQPTRWSGYTF. The CDR3 nucleotides are TGCGCCAGCAGCCAACCGACACGGTGGAGTGGCTACACCTTC. The chain employs TRBV4-1 and TRBJ1-2; D call uncertain. The CDR3 sequence is 14 residues long. Per the germline V gene, CDR1 is MGHRA and CDR2 is YSYEKL. V gave up 2 bases and J gave up 7 bases, with 14 bases separating them.

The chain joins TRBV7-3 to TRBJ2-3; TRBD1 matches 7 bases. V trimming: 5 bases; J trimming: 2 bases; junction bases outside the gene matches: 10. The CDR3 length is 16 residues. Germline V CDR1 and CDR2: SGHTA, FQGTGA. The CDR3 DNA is TGTGCCAGCAGCCCCCAGGACAGGTTTTCCACAGATACGCAGTATTTT. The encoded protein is CASSPQDRFSTDTQYF.

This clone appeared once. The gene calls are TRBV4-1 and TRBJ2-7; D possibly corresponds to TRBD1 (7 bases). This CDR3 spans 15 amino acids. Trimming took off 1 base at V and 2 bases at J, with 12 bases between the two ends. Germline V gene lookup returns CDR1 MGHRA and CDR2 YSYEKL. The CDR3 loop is CASSQGQGGPYEQYF. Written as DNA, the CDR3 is TGCGCCAGCAGCCAAGGACAGGGAGGCCCCTACGAGCAGTACTTC.

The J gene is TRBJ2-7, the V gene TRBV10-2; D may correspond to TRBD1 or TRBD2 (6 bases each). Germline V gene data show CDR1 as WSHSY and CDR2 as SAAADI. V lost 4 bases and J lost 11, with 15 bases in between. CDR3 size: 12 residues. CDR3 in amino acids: CASSVQGGSEYF. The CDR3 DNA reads TGCGCCAGCAGTGTACAGGGAGGCTCGGAGTACTTC.

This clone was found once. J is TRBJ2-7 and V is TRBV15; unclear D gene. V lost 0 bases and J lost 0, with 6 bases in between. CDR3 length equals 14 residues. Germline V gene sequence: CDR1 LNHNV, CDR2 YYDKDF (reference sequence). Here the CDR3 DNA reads TGTGCCACCAGCAGAGATGCGGACTCCTACGAGCAGTACTTC. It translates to CATSRDADSYEQYF. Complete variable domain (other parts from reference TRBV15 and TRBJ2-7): DAMVIQNPRYQVTQFGKPVTLSCSQTLNHNVMYWYQQKSSQAPKLLFHYYDKDFNNEADTPDNFQSRRPNTSFCFLDIRSPGLGDTAMYLCATSRDADSYEQYFGPGTRLTVT.

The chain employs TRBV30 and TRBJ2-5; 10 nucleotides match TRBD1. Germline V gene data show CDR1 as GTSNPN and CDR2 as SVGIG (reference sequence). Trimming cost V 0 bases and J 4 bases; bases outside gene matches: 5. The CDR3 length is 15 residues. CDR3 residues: CAWSVGQGVGETQYF. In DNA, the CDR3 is TGTGCCTGGAGTGTCGGACAGGGGGTTGGAGAGACCCAGTACTTC.

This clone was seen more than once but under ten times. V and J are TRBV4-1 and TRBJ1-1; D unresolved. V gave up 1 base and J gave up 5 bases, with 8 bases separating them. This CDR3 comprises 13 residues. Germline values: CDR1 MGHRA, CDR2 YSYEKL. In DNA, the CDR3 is TGCGCCAGCAGCCAAGGCCCGTTGACTGAAGCTTTCTTT. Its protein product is CASSQGPLTEAFF.

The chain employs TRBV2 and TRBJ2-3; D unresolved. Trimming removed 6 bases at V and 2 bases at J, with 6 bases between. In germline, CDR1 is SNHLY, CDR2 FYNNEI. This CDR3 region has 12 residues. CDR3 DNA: TGTGCCAGCAGCGAGTACACAGATACGCAGTATTTT. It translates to CASSEYTDTQYF.

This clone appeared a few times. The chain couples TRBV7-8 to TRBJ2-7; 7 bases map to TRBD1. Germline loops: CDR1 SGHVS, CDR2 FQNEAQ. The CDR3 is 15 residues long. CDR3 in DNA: TGTGCCAGCAGCCTAAGACAGGGCCCGAGTAATGCACCCTCGGTA. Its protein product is CASSLRQGPSNAPSV.

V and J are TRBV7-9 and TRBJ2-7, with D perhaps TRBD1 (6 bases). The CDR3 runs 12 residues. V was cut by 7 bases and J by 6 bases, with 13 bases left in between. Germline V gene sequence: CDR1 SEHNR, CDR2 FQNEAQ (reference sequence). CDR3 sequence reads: CASIQGFGEQYF. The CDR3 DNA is TGTGCCAGCATCCAGGGGTTTGGCGAGCAGTACTTC.